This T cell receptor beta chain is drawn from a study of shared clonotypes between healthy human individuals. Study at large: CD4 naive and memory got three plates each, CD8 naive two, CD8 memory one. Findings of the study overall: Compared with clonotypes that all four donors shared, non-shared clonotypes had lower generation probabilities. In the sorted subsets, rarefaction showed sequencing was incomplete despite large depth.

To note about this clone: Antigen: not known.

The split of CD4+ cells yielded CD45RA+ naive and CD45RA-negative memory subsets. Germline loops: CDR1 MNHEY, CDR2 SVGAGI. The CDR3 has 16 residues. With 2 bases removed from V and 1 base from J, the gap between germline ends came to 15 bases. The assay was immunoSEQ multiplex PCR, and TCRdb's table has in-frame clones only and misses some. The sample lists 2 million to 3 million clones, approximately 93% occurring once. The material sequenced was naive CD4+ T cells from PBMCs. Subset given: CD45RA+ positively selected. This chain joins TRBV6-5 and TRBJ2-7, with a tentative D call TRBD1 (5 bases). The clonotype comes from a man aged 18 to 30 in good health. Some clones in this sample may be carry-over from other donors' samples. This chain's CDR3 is CASSYVGAGLSYEQYF. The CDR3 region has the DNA TGTGCCAGCAGTTACGTCGGCGCAGGGCTGTCCTACGAGCAGTACTTC.